This T cell receptor beta chain appears in the sequencing data of a study of regulatory T cells in long-lasting Graves disease. Whole-study results and caveats: TRBV28, TRBJ1-2 and TRBJ2-5 were favored in persistent disease.

Building the TCR beta libraries relied on iRepertoire HTBI primers, and CDR3 regions underwent Arm-PCR. One entry per CDR3 protein results from TCRdb running MiXCR on the multiplex PCR reads. The table lists 250,000 to 400,000 distinct CDR3 sequences, over 15% of them singletons, with about 38% in the top ten. Sample time point: newly diagnosed GD, antithyroid drugs for less than 3 months. After RNA was extracted from PBMCs, the TCR library was made from it. Concerning this clonotype itself: The antigen is not known.

The V gene's germline CDR1 is SQVTM and CDR2 ANQGSEA. The CDR3 totals 14 residues. The V and J ends lost 5 bases and 1 base respectively, with 14 bases between them. The starting material was peripheral blood mononuclear cells (PBMCs), obtained at new diagnosis, from a patient treated with antithyroid drugs. The origin of this receptor is a female donor with Graves disease. The chain is built from TRBV29-1 and TRBJ1-1, with D unresolved. The CDR3 here is CSVIGRVQNTEAFF. In nucleotides, the CDR3 is TGCAGCGTTATAGGACGGGTCCAGAACACTGAAGCTTTCTTT.